Following are 25 T cell receptor beta chains from one sample sequenced in a study of T cell clonality in common variable immunodeficiency (dated by TCRdb to the mid-2010s). Overall study results and their limits: Reportedly, TCRbeta sequences from CVID had fewer deletions and N-nucleotide insertions, and highly modified clones with 13 or more V deletions were absent from CVID.

The library was built by means of the immunoSEQ multiplex PCR assay. Not all clones reach the TCRdb copy of this immuneACCESS table, which keeps in-frame sequences only. Checked studies attribute under half of the gap to unresolved V genes and leave the rest unexplained. The table records about 42,000 clones for this sample, and not one of them appears only once. Of the sample, roughly 5.6% falls within the top ten clones. These receptors' antigens are unknown. Sample: peripheral blood mononuclear cells. These receptors were obtained from a human donor with common variable immunodeficiency.

This clone was seen many times. The missing CDR3 end, 3 residues past where the read stops, is filled in from the germline J gene. The chain recombines TRBV7-2 with TRBJ2-7, with TRBD1 matching over 10 bases. This CDR3 contains 14 residues. V lost 5 bases and J lost 3; bases outside the gene matches: 4. Germline assignment: CDR1 SGHTA and CDR2 FQGNSA. The CDR3 reads CASSNRTGGYEQYF. The sequenced CDR3 bases are TGTGCCAGCAGCAACCGGACAGGGGGCTACGAG.

By share of the sample, this clone is medium-sized (0.01 to 0.1%). The read terminates 3 residues before the CDR3 end, so the remaining end is supplied by the germline J gene. This rearrangement joins TRBV9 to TRBJ1-5, with D tentatively TRBD1 (5 bases). The CDR3 extends over 12 amino acids. The V gene's germline CDR1 is SGDLS and CDR2 YYNGEE. V was cut by 7 bases and J by 6 bases, with 11 bases left in between. CDR3 loop: CASLGGGQPQHF. CDR3 bases read: TGTGCCAGCCTCGGGGGGGGTCAGCCC.

This clone was counted between two and nine times. The CDR3 end falls 3 residues outside the read, so it is completed with the germline J gene. The chain joins TRBV7-3 to TRBJ2-7, with 9 bases identical to TRBD1. After removal of 4 bases from V and 0 bases from J, the junction contained 10 bases not matched to a gene. The CDR3 spans 17 residues. Germline loops: CDR1 SGHTA, CDR2 FQGTGA. The DNA read from the CDR3 is TGTGCCAGCAGCTACCGGGGCGGGACAGGGAGCTCCTACGAG. It specifies CASSYRGGTGSSYE. The whole CDR3 reads CASSYRGGTGSSYEQYF.

This clone has only a few counts. The read ends 3 residues shy of where the CDR3 ends; the end is completed using the germline J gene. The chain recombines TRBV19 with TRBJ1-1, with 7 bases identical to TRBD1. The CDR3 loop spans 14 amino acids. The germline CDR1 and CDR2 sequences are LNHDA and SQIVND (reference sequence). The chain's CDR3 is CASHHPGGNLEAFF. The part of the CDR3 DNA that was read is TGTGCCAGTCATCACCCAGGGGGTAACCTCGAA.

Worth noting for this clone: The CDR3 end lies 3 residues beyond the end of the read and is filled in from the germline J gene. The chain couples TRBV19 to TRBJ1-1; a weak D match, TRBD1 (5 bases). The CDR3 length is 13 residues. Germline V gene sequence: CDR1 LNHDA, CDR2 SQIVND (reference sequence). Trimming took 1 base from V and 5 from J, leaving 8 bases between them. Partial CDR3 DNA: TGTGCCAGTAGTATAGCAGGGAAGACTGAA. Translated: CASSIAGKTE. The entire CDR3 is CASSIAGKTEAFF. Supplemented by reference TRBV19 and TRBJ1-1, the full variable domain reads DGGITQSPKYLFRKEGQNVTLSCEQNLNHDAMYWYRQDPGQGLRLIYYSQIVNDFQKGDIAEGYSVSREKKESFPLTVTSAQKNPTAFYLCASSIAGKTEAFFGQGTRLTVV.

This clone has more than one count but fewer than ten. The DNA ends 3 residues before the CDR3 does, and the rest of the CDR3 is filled in from the germline J gene. The gene calls are TRBV6-2 or TRBV6-3 and TRBJ2-7; no firm D call. The CDR3 runs 11 residues. Trimming stripped 2 bases from V and 5 bases from J, with 4 bases between. Germline V gives CDR1 MNHEY, CDR2 SVGEGT. The CDR3: CASSYAHEQYF. CDR3 bases read: TGTGCCAGCAGTTACGCGCACGAG.

This clone has ten or more counts. The CDR3 end falls 3 residues outside the read, so it is completed with the germline J gene. The chain is built from TRBV5-5 and TRBJ1-2; 7 bases fit TRBD1. The CDR3 is 15 residues long. Germline V gene data show CDR1 as SGHKS and CDR2 as YYEKEE (reference sequence). Trimming at V came to 5 bases and at J to 0 bases, leaving 7 bases not matched to a gene. CDR3 bases read: TGTGCCAGCAGGCCGACAGGGTCCTCTAACTATGGC. Encoded protein: CASRPTGSSNYG. The full CDR3 sequence reads CASRPTGSSNYGYTF.

With regard to this clone: The read terminates 3 residues ahead of where the CDR3 ends, so the germline J gene completes it. The chain recombines TRBV6-1 with TRBJ1-2, with D maybe TRBD1 (5 bases). The CDR3 spans 14 residues. Germline-derived CDR1 and CDR2 are MNHNS and SASEGT. The V and J ends lost 2 bases and 4 bases respectively, with 11 bases between them. Here the CDR3 reads CASSEWGSPYGYTF. Incomplete CDR3 DNA: TGTGCCAGCAGTGAATGGGGCAGCCCCTATGGC.

Notes on this clone: The read terminates 3 residues ahead of where the CDR3 ends, so the germline J gene completes it. The chain has TRBV30 and TRBJ1-5, with D perhaps matching TRBD1 (6 bases). Germline V gives CDR1 GTSNPN, CDR2 SVGIG (reference sequence). Trimming stripped 2 bases from V and 3 bases from J, with 11 bases between. This CDR3 region has 14 residues. CDR3 residues: CAWSLDSYNQPQHF. The covered CDR3 bases are TGTGCCTGGAGTTTGGACAGTTACAATCAGCCC.

This clone has a count of ten or more. The missing CDR3 end, 3 residues past where the read stops, is filled in from the germline J gene. The chain couples TRBV18 to TRBJ1-4; weak D call: TRBD1 (5 bases). V was cut by 1 base and J by 8 bases, with 23 bases left in between. The CDR3 extends over 18 amino acids. The germline gives CDR1 KGHSH, CDR2 LQKENI. The CDR3: CASSPLTGPLSSKEKLFF. The DNA read from the CDR3 is TGTGCCAGCTCACCACTAACAGGCCCCCTTAGCTCGAAGGAAAAA.

Remarks on this clone: The CDR3 end falls 3 residues outside the read, so it is completed with the germline J gene. The chain is built from TRBV18 and TRBJ2-3, with TRBD2 matching over 9 bases. The V segment lost 3 bases and the J segment 6 bases; nucleotides outside the gene matches: 7. The CDR3 sequence is 15 residues long. Germline CDR1 reads KGHSH; CDR2 reads LQKENI. The part of the CDR3 DNA that was read is TGTGCCAGCTCACCCTTGGCGGGGGGGACCGATACG. It codes for CASSPLAGGTDT. The entire CDR3 protein reads CASSPLAGGTDTQYF.

This clone occurred a few times. The read comes to an end 3 residues before the CDR3 does, leaving the germline J gene to fill in the end. This sequence joins TRBV7-6 and TRBJ2-7, with TRBD1 identical over 7 bases. The CDR3 runs 15 residues. J was trimmed by 3 bases and V by 0 bases; bases with no gene match: 5. Looked up from germline, CDR1 is SGHVS and CDR2 is FNYEAQ. CDR3 loop: CASSLAPGTDYEQYF. CDR3 DNA, as far as it was read: TGTGCCAGCAGCTTAGCACCCGGGACAGACTACGAG.

As concerns this clone: The sequenced fragment ends 3 residues before the CDR3 boundary, so the rest is inferred from the germline J gene. The chain combines TRBV29-1 with TRBJ2-7, with 7 bases matching TRBD2. CDR3 size: 14 residues. Germline assignment: CDR1 SQVTM and CDR2 ANQGSEA. V gave up 3 bases and J gave up 4 bases; unmatched junction bases: 9. The covered CDR3 bases are TGCAGCGTTGATCCGCCTAGCGGAAATTACGAG. Protein sequence: CSVDPPSGNYE. The entire CDR3 is CSVDPPSGNYEQYF.

This clone showed up many times. The read is 3 residues too short to cover the CDR3 end, so that end is filled in from the germline J gene. The genes are TRBV5-1 and TRBJ2-7, with 8 bases lining up with TRBD2. From germline, CDR1 is SGHRS and CDR2 YFSETQ. The CDR3 spans 14 residues. J lost 1 base, V lost 2 bases, and 2 bases had no gene match. Incomplete CDR3 DNA: TGCGCCAGCAGCTTTTTAGCGGGGTCCTACGAG. This encodes CASSFLAGSYE. In full, the CDR3 reads CASSFLAGSYEQYF.

This clone was counted only a few times. The CDR3 extends 3 residues past the end of the read, so its final part is completed from the germline J gene. The rearrangement uses TRBV7-2 and TRBJ1-3; D is perhaps TRBD1 (6 bases). The V end was cut by 4 bases, the J end by 0 bases, with 10 bases between. The germline V gene encodes CDR1 SGHTA and CDR2 FQGNSA. The CDR3 sequence is 15 residues long. Here the CDR3 reads CASSWTADSGNTIYF. The sequenced part of the CDR3 DNA is TGTGCCAGCAGCTGGACAGCGGACTCTGGAAACACC.

This clone was found a few times. The sequence runs out 3 residues before the end of the CDR3; the remainder is reconstructed from the germline J gene. The genes are TRBV19 and TRBJ2-7; no reliable D call. CDR1 is LNHDA, CDR2 SQIVND, per germline (reference sequence). Trimming removed 4 bases at V and 0 bases at J, with 7 bases between. This CDR3 region has 13 residues. CDR3 bases read: TGTGCCAGTAGTAAGGCACCCTCCTACGAG. Its protein is CASSKAPSYE. The whole CDR3 region reads CASSKAPSYEQYF. Combining the CDR3 with reference TRBV19 and TRBJ2-7 gives the whole variable domain DGGITQSPKYLFRKEGQNVTLSCEQNLNHDAMYWYRQDPGQGLRLIYYSQIVNDFQKGDIAEGYSVSREKKESFPLTVTSAQKNPTAFYLCASSKAPSYEQYFGPGTRLTVT.

This clone was counted ten times or more. The read comes to an end 3 residues before the CDR3 does, leaving the germline J gene to fill in the end. The V gene is TRBV7-3, the J gene TRBJ2-7; unclear D gene. Germline V gene sequence: CDR1 SGHTA, CDR2 FQGTGA. Trimming shortened V by 2 bases and J by 6 bases, and 11 bases separated the two germline ends. The CDR3 has 13 residues. This CDR3 is CASSLPGSSEQYF. CDR3 bases read: TGTGCCAGCAGCTTACCCGGGTCGAGCGAG.

The table lists this clone with a few counts. A junction boundary mismatches the germline segment, possibly from a read error. The read terminates 3 residues ahead of where the CDR3 ends, so the germline J gene completes it. V gene TRBV7-9 combines with J gene TRBJ1-3; possibly TRBD1 for D (5 bases). Looked up from germline, CDR1 is SEHNR and CDR2 is FQNEAQ (reference sequence). CDR3 length equals 13 residues. This chain's CDR3 is CSSSLSGGNTIYF. Incomplete CDR3 DNA: TGTTCCAGCAGCTTATCAGGGGGAAACACC.

As concerns this clone: The CDR3 end falls 3 residues outside the read, so it is completed with the germline J gene. The chain couples TRBV18 to TRBJ1-2; D remains ambiguous. CDR1 and CDR2 from the germline V gene are KGHSH and LQKENI. The CDR3 spans 13 residues. V shed 3 bases and J shed 2 bases, with 7 bases lying between them. CDR3 sequence: CASSPSENYGYTF. The CDR3 bases that were read are TGTGCCAGCTCACCTTCAGAAAACTATGGC. Full variable domain (remainder filled in from reference TRBV18 and TRBJ1-2): NAGVMQNPRHLVRRRGQEARLRCSPMKGHSHVYWYRQLPEEGLKFMVYLQKENIIDESGMPKERFSAEFPKEGPSILRIQQVVRGDSAAYFCASSPSENYGYTFGSGTRLTVV.

A remark on this clone: The CDR3 end lies 3 residues beyond the end of the read and is filled in from the germline J gene. The rearrangement uses TRBV7-3 and TRBJ2-1; 10 bases are a match to TRBD2. V gave up 5 bases and J gave up 7 bases; unmatched junction bases: 8. The CDR3 is 15 residues long. The germline gives CDR1 SGHTA, CDR2 FQGTGA. The CDR3 loop reads CASSPELAGRNEQFF. CDR3 DNA (partial): TGTGCCAGCAGCCCTGAACTAGCGGGAAGAAATGAG.

This clone appeared a few times. The read ends 3 residues before the CDR3 terminus; that terminus is restored from the germline J gene. The gene calls are TRBV6-2 or TRBV6-3 and TRBJ1-1; D perhaps matches TRBD1 (5 bases). Germline V gives CDR1 MNHEY, CDR2 SVGEGT. The CDR3 is made up of 14 amino acids. With 4 bases removed from V and 4 bases from J, the gap between germline ends came to 13 bases. The covered CDR3 bases are TGTGCCAGCAGTTCTTGGGGCGCCGGCACTGAA. Its protein product is CASSSWGAGTE. The entire CDR3 protein is CASSSWGAGTEAFF.

The sample holds many counts of this clone. The read falls 3 residues short of the CDR3 end, and the missing part is taken from the germline J gene. The chain is built from TRBV5-1 and TRBJ2-3, with D perhaps TRBD1 (6 bases). This CDR3 comprises 14 residues. Deletions cut 3 bases from V and 2 bases from J, with 10 bases between. CDR1 is SGHRS and CDR2 is YFSETQ in the germline V gene. The CDR3 sequence is CASSYRDNTDTQYF. CDR3 DNA (partial): TGCGCCAGCAGCTACCGGGACAACACAGATACG.

Worth noting for this clone: Read data end 3 residues before the CDR3 end; the end is taken from the germline J gene. The genes are TRBV7-8 and TRBJ1-2; maybe TRBD1 (6 bases). Germline loops: CDR1 SGHVS, CDR2 FQNEAQ. The CDR3 is made up of 17 amino acids. CDR3 loop: CASSVKTGTTGSGGYTF. The part of the CDR3 DNA that was read is TGTGCCAGCAGCGTAAAAACCGGGACAACAGGCAGCGGCGGC.

Regarding this clone: The read finishes 3 residues shy of the CDR3 end, and the germline J gene is used to complete it. J is TRBJ2-1 and V is TRBV7-2, with 13 bases lining up with TRBD2. Germline V lookup: CDR1 SGHTA, CDR2 FQGNSA. V lost 8 bases, J lost 9 bases, and 10 bases stayed unmatched. This CDR3 is 15 amino acids long. CDR3 sequence: CASQWTSGGMSEQFF. The DNA read from the CDR3 is TGTGCCAGCCAATGGACTAGCGGGGGTATGAGTGAG.

For this clone: The CDR3 end is not reached by the read, which stops 3 residues before it; the germline J gene fills it in. The genes are TRBV5-1 and TRBJ2-7, with TRBD2 matching over 8 bases. The length of the CDR3 is 14 residues. Looked up from germline, CDR1 is SGHRS and CDR2 is YFSETQ. V trimming: 2 bases; J trimming: 0 bases; junction bases outside the gene matches: 1. The CDR3 DNA, read in part, is TGCGCCAGCAGCTTAAGCGGGAGCTCCTACGAG. Amino acid sequence: CASSLSGSSYE. Given in full, the CDR3 is CASSLSGSSYEQYF.